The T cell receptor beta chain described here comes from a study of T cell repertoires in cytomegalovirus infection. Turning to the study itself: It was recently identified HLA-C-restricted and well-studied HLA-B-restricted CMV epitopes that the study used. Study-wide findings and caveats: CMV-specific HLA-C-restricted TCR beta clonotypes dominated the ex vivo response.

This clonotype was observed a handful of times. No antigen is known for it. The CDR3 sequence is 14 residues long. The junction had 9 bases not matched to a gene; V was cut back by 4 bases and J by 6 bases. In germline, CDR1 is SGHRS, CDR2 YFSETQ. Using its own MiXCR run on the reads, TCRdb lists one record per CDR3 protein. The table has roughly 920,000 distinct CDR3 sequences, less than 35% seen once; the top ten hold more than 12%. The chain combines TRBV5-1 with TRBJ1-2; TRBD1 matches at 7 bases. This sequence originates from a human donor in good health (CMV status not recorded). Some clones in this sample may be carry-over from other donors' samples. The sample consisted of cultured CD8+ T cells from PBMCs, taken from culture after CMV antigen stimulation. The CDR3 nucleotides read TGCGCCAGCAGCCATTCGACAGGGTGGGATGGCTACACCTTC. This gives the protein CASSHSTGWDGYTF. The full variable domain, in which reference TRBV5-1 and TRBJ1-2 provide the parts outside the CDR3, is KAGVTQTPRYLIKTRGQQVTLSCSPISGHRSVSWYQQTPGQGLQFLFEYFSETQRNKGNFPGRFSGRQFSNSRSEMNVSTLELGDSALYLCASSHSTGWDGYTFGSGTRLTVV.